Each of the 30 T cell receptor beta chains below was sequenced from the same sample in a study of T cell responses to AZD1222 COVID-19 vaccine. Sequenced by immunoSEQ multiplex PCR; TCRdb stores in-frame clones only, minus some. The table records approximately 110,000 clones, over 75% of them present only once. The sequences come from peripheral blood, collected on day 0 of AZD1222 vaccination. Every receptor here comes from an adult in good health.

This clone was recorded once. The rearrangement links TRBV6-5 to TRBJ1-2; 11 bases line up with TRBD1. The ends lost 6 bases at V and 8 bases at J; junction bases unmatched: 8. Germline values: CDR1 MNHEY, CDR2 SVGAGI. The CDR3 is 14 residues long. As DNA, the CDR3 is TGTGCCAGCAGCCACCGGGACAGGGGGTACGGCTACACCTTC. It yields the protein CASSHRDRGYGYTF.

This rearrangement joins TRBV6-5 to TRBJ1-1; D gene ambiguous. Germline assignment: CDR1 MNHEY and CDR2 SVGAGI. CDR3 length: 13 residues. With 6 bases removed from V and 1 base from J, the gap between germline ends came to 9 bases. CDR3 bases: TGTGCCAGCAGCAGTTTCAAGAACACTGAAGCTTTCTTT. This codes for CASSSFKNTEAFF.

The chain couples TRBV25-1 to TRBJ2-2; 8 bases line up with TRBD1. The germline V gene has CDR1 MGHDK and CDR2 SYGVNS. This CDR3 has 15 amino acids. After removal of 5 bases from V and 0 bases from J, the junction contained 2 bases not matched to a gene. The chain's CDR3 is CASSRTGTNTGELFF. CDR3 DNA sequence: TGTGCCAGCAGTAGGACAGGGACGAACACCGGGGAGCTGTTTTTT.

This chain joins TRBV19 and TRBJ1-5, with TRBD1 matching 7 bases. CDR1 is LNHDA, CDR2 SQIVND, per germline (reference sequence). The CDR3 has 15 residues. J was trimmed by 5 bases and V by 5 bases; bases with no gene match: 9. CDR3: CASSATGLGYQPQHF. CDR3 coding DNA: TGTGCCAGTAGTGCGACAGGGCTAGGCTATCAGCCCCAGCATTTT.

The chain uses TRBV5-8 and TRBJ2-7; D unresolved. Looked up from germline, CDR1 is SGHTS and CDR2 is YDEGEE. V shed 2 bases and J shed 3 bases, with 9 bases lying between them. The CDR3 totals 13 residues. The CDR3 spells CASSFGQNYEQYF. DNA for the CDR3: TGTGCCAGCAGCTTCGGGCAGAACTACGAGCAGTACTTC.

V is TRBV5-5 and J is TRBJ1-5; D is uncertain. The V gene's germline CDR1 is SGHKS and CDR2 YYEKEE (reference sequence). The CDR3 loop spans 14 amino acids. With 4 bases removed from V and 4 bases from J, the gap between germline ends came to 12 bases. CDR3 in DNA: TGTGCCAGCAGCCTCGGTGGGCTGAATCAGCCCCAGCATTTT. This codes for CASSLGGLNQPQHF.

The chain carries TRBV7-9 and TRBJ2-3; 9 bases are a match to TRBD1. CDR3 length: 14 amino acids. V shed 0 bases and J 10 bases; nucleotides not matched to a gene: 5. Germline values: CDR1 SEHNR, CDR2 FQNEAQ (reference sequence). CDR3 DNA: TGTGCCAGCAGCTTAGCGGGACAGGGTTCAGCGCAGTATTTT. Amino acids: CASSLAGQGSAQYF.

This clone was recorded once. The rearrangement uses TRBV5-1 and TRBJ2-7; 8 bases are shared with TRBD1. The CDR3 is 14 residues long. The germline V gene encodes CDR1 SGHRS and CDR2 YFSETQ. J was trimmed by 5 bases and V by 0 bases; bases with no gene match: 4. The CDR3 reads CASSLGQGANEQYF. The DNA of the CDR3 is TGCGCCAGCAGCTTGGGGCAGGGGGCCAACGAGCAGTACTTC.

The V call is TRBV15, the J call TRBJ1-2, with D possibly TRBD1 on 5 matching bases. Germline CDR1 is LNHNV and CDR2 is YYDKDF (reference sequence). V shed 0 bases and J shed 4 bases, with 12 bases lying between them. This CDR3 spans 15 amino acids. CDR3 nucleotides: TGTGCCACCAGCAGAGATGAATCCCAGGGCTATGGCTACACCTTC. It encodes CATSRDESQGYGYTF.

This sequence joins TRBV11-3 and TRBJ1-1; no reliable D call. Germline CDR1 reads SGHNT; CDR2 reads YENEEA. The CDR3 has 13 residues. Trimming took off 2 bases at V and 7 bases at J, with 11 bases between the two ends. CDR3 sequence (DNA): TGTGCCAGCAGCTTAAACATCAAGGGTGAAGCTTTCTTT. Translation gives CASSLNIKGEAFF.

J is TRBJ2-1 and V is TRBV28; D tentatively fits TRBD1 or TRBD2 (5 bases each). Germline-derived CDR1 and CDR2 are MDHEN and SYDVKM. The ends were cut back, 5 bases at V and 0 bases at J, with 11 bases in the middle. The CDR3 consists of 15 residues. The CDR3 nucleotides read TGTGCCAGCAGTGGAGGTGGGGGCTCCTACAATGAGCAGTTCTTC. It encodes CASSGGGGSYNEQFF.

The V call is TRBV19, the J call TRBJ2-5; TRBD2 agrees at 9 bases. The CDR3 extends over 14 amino acids. CDR1 is LNHDA, CDR2 SQIVND, per germline (reference sequence). V shed 5 bases, J shed 5 bases, and the junction held 6 bases outside the gene matches. CDR3 in amino acids: CASSPLAGMETQYF. The CDR3 bases are TGTGCCAGTAGTCCCCTAGCGGGGATGGAGACCCAGTACTTC.

The chain combines TRBV4-1 with TRBJ2-5; D possibly corresponds to TRBD2 (5 bases). The CDR3 is made up of 14 amino acids. Germline-derived CDR1 and CDR2 are MGHRA and YSYEKL. The V gene lost 5 bases and the J gene lost 7 bases, with 17 bases spanning the gap. The CDR3 here is CASSSRTSGGTQYF. The CDR3 DNA reads TGCGCCAGCAGCAGTCGGACCTCCGGAGGGACCCAGTACTTC.

V and J are TRBV18 and TRBJ1-4; D ambiguous. Per the germline V gene, CDR1 is KGHSH and CDR2 is LQKENI. This CDR3 region has 13 residues. V gave up 1 base and J gave up 5 bases, with 5 bases separating them. The CDR3 sequence: CASSPQANEKLFF. CDR3 sequence (DNA): TGTGCCAGCTCACCACAGGCCAATGAAAAACTGTTTTTT.

The chain combines TRBV5-1 with TRBJ2-2; the match to TRBD1 covers 8 bases. The ends lost 0 bases at V and 4 bases at J; junction bases unmatched: 2. Germline values: CDR1 SGHRS, CDR2 YFSETQ. The CDR3 has 15 amino acids. The CDR3 sequence is CASSLGDRSTGELFF. CDR3 sequence (DNA): TGCGCCAGCAGCTTGGGGGACAGGAGCACCGGGGAGCTGTTTTTT. Using reference TRBV5-1 and TRBJ2-2 for the parts outside the CDR3, the full variable domain is KAGVTQTPRYLIKTRGQQVTLSCSPISGHRSVSWYQQTPGQGLQFLFEYFSETQRNKGNFPGRFSGRQFSNSRSEMNVSTLELGDSALYLCASSLGDRSTGELFFGEGSRLTVL.

This chain's CDR3 is CASSQEFLGGLNTEAFF. The CDR3 DNA follows: TGTGCCAGCAGCCAAGAGTTTCTAGGGGGGCTGAACACTGAAGCTTTCTTT. The V gene is TRBV14, the J gene TRBJ1-1; weak D call: TRBD1 (6 bases). This CDR3 spans 17 amino acids. The germline gives CDR1 SGHDN, CDR2 FVKESK. Trimming took 0 bases from V and 0 from J, leaving 14 bases between them. Filled out from reference TRBV14 and TRBJ1-1, the complete variable domain reads EAGVTQFPSHSVIEKGQTVTLRCDPISGHDNLYWYRRVMGKEIKFLLHFVKESKQDESGMPNNRFLAERTGGTYSTLKVQPAELEDSGVYFCASSQEFLGGLNTEAFFGQGTRLTVV.

This chain joins TRBV13 and TRBJ2-3; 9 bases map to TRBD1. CDR3 length equals 15 residues. The germline V gene has CDR1 PRHDT and CDR2 FYEKMQ (reference sequence). V shed 5 bases and J 3 bases; nucleotides not matched to a gene: 6. DNA of the CDR3: TGTGCCAGCAGCCCACCGGGACAGGGTACAGATACGCAGTATTTT. It is translated as CASSPPGQGTDTQYF.

CDR3: CASSPWSQETQYF. The CDR3 DNA reads as TGCGCCAGCAGCCCCTGGAGCCAAGAGACCCAGTACTTC. This rearrangement joins TRBV5-1 to TRBJ2-5; D unresolved. The CDR3 runs 13 residues. Looked up from germline, CDR1 is SGHRS and CDR2 is YFSETQ. Trimming shortened V by 4 bases and J by 1 base, and 8 bases separated the two germline ends.

V usage is TRBV5-1 and J usage is TRBJ2-6; D not resolved. The germline gives CDR1 SGHRS, CDR2 YFSETQ. CDR3 length equals 15 residues. Trimming cost V 4 bases and J 1 base, with 9 bases left between them. The CDR3 sequence is CASSPSRSGANVLTF. The CDR3 bases are TGCGCCAGCAGCCCTTCAAGGTCTGGGGCCAACGTCCTGACTTTC.

The rearrangement uses TRBV6-5 and TRBJ1-2; TRBD1 matches 7 bases. This CDR3 has 13 amino acids. Per the germline V gene, CDR1 is MNHEY and CDR2 is SVGAGI. The J segment lost 8 bases and the V segment lost 8 bases, leaving 11 bases of the junction unmatched. CDR3 nucleotides: TGTGCCAGCCGAAAGGATACAGGGGACGGCTACACCTTC. Its protein is CASRKDTGDGYTF.

This clone appeared once. The V and J genes are TRBV6-2 or TRBV6-3 and TRBJ2-6, with a tentative D call TRBD2 (6 bases). Trimming stripped 4 bases from V and 0 bases from J, with 16 bases between. CDR1 and CDR2 from the germline V gene are MNHEY and SVGEGT. This CDR3 is 18 amino acids long. The CDR3 DNA sequence: TGTGCCAGCAGTTCCGTCGGAGGGTCGAGCTCTGGGGCCAACGTCCTGACTTTC. Translated: CASSSVGGSSSGANVLTF.

This chain connects TRBV12-3 or TRBV12-4 to TRBJ1-2; D is unresolved. This CDR3 comprises 12 residues. With 4 bases removed from V and 4 bases from J, the gap between germline ends came to 7 bases. Here the CDR3 reads CASSSGVYGYTF. CDR3 bases: TGTGCCAGCAGTTCAGGAGTCTATGGCTACACCTTC.

The CDR3 sequence is CASSQEGSYGYTF. CDR3 nucleotides: TGCGCCAGCAGCCAAGAAGGGTCCTATGGCTACACCTTC. The gene calls are TRBV4-1 and TRBJ1-2; D gene unclear. Germline V gives CDR1 MGHRA, CDR2 YSYEKL. The CDR3 is 13 amino acids. Trimming removed 0 bases from V and 4 bases from J, with 6 bases in between.

The chain carries TRBV5-4 and TRBJ1-2; D unresolved. The CDR3 totals 14 residues. Between the trimmed V and J ends, which lost 6 bases and 0 bases, there was a span of 12 bases. Germline values: CDR1 SGHNT, CDR2 YYREEE (reference sequence). The CDR3, as DNA: TGTGCCAGCACCCTTGACGGTCCTAACTATGGCTACACCTTC. This sequence encodes CASTLDGPNYGYTF.

The chain is built from TRBV20-1 and TRBJ1-2; D is unresolved. The CDR3 consists of 11 residues. V was clipped by 5 bases and J by 8 bases, with 12 bases between them. Per germline, CDR1 DFQATT and CDR2 SNEGSKA (reference sequence). The CDR3 DNA follows: TGCAGTGCTCCCGGGCAGCGGGGCTACACCTTC. This gives the protein CSAPGQRGYTF.

The chain recombines TRBV21-1 with TRBJ1-1; the table calls TRBD1, which could not be checked here. TRBV21-1 is marked as a pseudogene. The CDR3 spans 18 residues. CDR3 protein: CASSRGRHRGILNTEAFF. In DNA, the CDR3 is TGTGCCAGCAGCAGGGGGCGGCACAGGGGAATTCTGAACACTGAAGCTTTCTTT.

This chain joins TRBV7-6 and TRBJ2-3, with 13 nucleotides matching TRBD2. CDR1 and CDR2 (germline): SGHVS, FNYEAQ. This CDR3 is 19 amino acids long. Unmatched junction bases numbered 11, after V lost 2 bases and J lost 3 bases. CDR3 loop: CASSLTPSTSGGLTDTQYF. The CDR3, as DNA: TGTGCCAGCAGCTTAACGCCCTCGACTAGCGGGGGGTTAACAGATACGCAGTATTTT.

V gene TRBV6-2 or TRBV6-3 combines with J gene TRBJ2-7; D is unclear. This CDR3 comprises 12 residues. Germline V lookup: CDR1 MNHEY, CDR2 SVGEGT. The V end lost 2 bases, the J end lost 6 bases, and 8 bases lay between the germline ends. CDR3 loop: CASSYPDPEQYF. In DNA form, the CDR3 reads TGTGCCAGCAGTTACCCCGACCCCGAGCAGTACTTC.

V gene TRBV12-3 or TRBV12-4 combines with J gene TRBJ1-1; D unclear. The V end was cut by 6 bases, the J end by 0 bases, with 5 bases between. CDR3 length: 12 residues. This CDR3 is CASRRLNTEAFF. CDR3 in DNA: TGTGCCAGCAGACGGCTGAACACTGAAGCTTTCTTT.

The chain carries TRBV2 and TRBJ1-2; D gene uncertain. Between the trimmed V and J ends, which lost 4 bases and 1 base, there was a span of 7 bases. The CDR3 totals 13 residues. Germline CDR1 reads SNHLY; CDR2 reads FYNNEI. CDR3 amino acids: CASSGRDNYGYTF. The CDR3 DNA reads TGTGCCAGCAGTGGAAGGGATAACTATGGCTACACCTTC.